One T cell receptor (beta chain) is described in this entry. No antigen is known for it. The data belong to a study of post-analysis software for immune sequencing data. Points from the study as a whole: TRBV segments more frequent in patients than in controls numbered about 5 and included TRBV5-6, TRBV5-1 and TRBV20-1.

cDNA libraries for TCR beta contained unique molecular identifiers. TCRdb called the PCR reads again in MiXCR, with one record for every CDR3 protein. The sample includes about 800,000 distinct CDR3 sequences, 30% seen only once; the top ten take 0.55% to 0.65%. The germline gives CDR1 SGHTA, CDR2 FQGNSA. V was cut by 5 bases and J by 6 bases, with 21 bases left in between. The CDR3 is 16 residues long. The V and J genes are TRBV7-2 and TRBJ2-3; D is uncertain. Sequencing was carried out using blood. This TCR came from a girl under 18 with multiple sclerosis. CDR3 amino acids: CASSKGTYPGRDTQYF. CDR3 bases: TGTGCCAGCAGCAAGGGAACGTACCCCGGCAGGGATACGCAGTATTTT.